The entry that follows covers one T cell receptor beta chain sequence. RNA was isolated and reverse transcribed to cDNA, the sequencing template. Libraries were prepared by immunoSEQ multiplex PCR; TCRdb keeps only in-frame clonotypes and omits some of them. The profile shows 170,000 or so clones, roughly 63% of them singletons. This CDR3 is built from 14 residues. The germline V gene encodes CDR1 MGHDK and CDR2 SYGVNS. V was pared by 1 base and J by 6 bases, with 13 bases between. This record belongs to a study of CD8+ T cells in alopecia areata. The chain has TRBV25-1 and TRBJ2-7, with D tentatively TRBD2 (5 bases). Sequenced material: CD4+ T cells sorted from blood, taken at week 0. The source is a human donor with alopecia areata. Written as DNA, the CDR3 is TGTGCCAGCAGTGAATCTAGCTTCGTGGGCGAGCAGTACTTC. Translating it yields CASSESSFVGEQYF.